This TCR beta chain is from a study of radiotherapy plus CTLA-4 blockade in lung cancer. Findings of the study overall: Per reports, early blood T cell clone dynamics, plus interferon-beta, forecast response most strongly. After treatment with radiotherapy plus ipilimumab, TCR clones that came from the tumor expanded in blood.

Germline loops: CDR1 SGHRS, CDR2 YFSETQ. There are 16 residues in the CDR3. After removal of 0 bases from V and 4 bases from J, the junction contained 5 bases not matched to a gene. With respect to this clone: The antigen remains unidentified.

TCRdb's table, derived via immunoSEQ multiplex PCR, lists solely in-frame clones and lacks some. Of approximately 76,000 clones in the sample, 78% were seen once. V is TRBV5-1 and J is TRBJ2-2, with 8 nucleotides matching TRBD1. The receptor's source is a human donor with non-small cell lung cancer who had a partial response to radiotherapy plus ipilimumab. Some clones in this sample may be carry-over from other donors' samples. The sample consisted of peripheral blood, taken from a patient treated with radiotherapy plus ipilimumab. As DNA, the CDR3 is TGCGCCAGCAGCTTGGTCGGACAGGGTTTCACCGGGGAGCTGTTTTTT. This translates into CASSLVGQGFTGELFF.